The clone carrying this T cell receptor beta chain showed up just a few times. The target antigen is unknown. The data are from a study of human T cells and chemical hapten exposure. MiXCR was run by TCRdb on the 5' RACE reads, yielding one entry per CDR3 protein. The data contain over 70,000 distinct CDR3 sequences, approximately 15% of them singletons. The V and J ends lost 2 bases and 4 bases respectively, with 10 bases between them. The CDR3 extends over 14 amino acids. Germline V lookup: CDR1 SGHRS, CDR2 YFSETQ. Study-level points and caveats: After DPC sensitization, TCRs above 1 in 1000 frequency showed no change.

It was from unfractionated whole blood that total RNA was extracted. This clonotype was obtained from a female donor in good health. This chain connects TRBV5-1 to TRBJ2-1, with TRBD1 as a possible D gene (6 bases). CDR3 nucleotide sequence: TGCGCCAGCAGCTTTGGACAGCCGTACAATGAGCAGTTCTTC. Its protein product is CASSFGQPYNEQFF.